This entry lists 4 T cell receptor beta chains sequenced from one sample in a study of identical twins. TCRdb reanalysed the 5' RACE reads using MiXCR and keeps one entry per CDR3 protein. Of under 250,000 distinct CDR3 sequences listed, 12% are singletons. The same data also went into a second study, on yellow fever vaccine responses in identical twins.

What was sequenced was memory (CD45RO+) T cells sorted from blood. The receptors were gathered from a woman between 18 and 30 years old in good health.

The chain uses TRBV7-9 and TRBJ1-2, with D uncertain. Trimming took 5 bases from V and 8 from J, leaving 18 bases between them. Germline loops: CDR1 SEHNR, CDR2 FQNEAQ (reference sequence). This CDR3 spans 14 amino acids. The CDR3 DNA reads as TGTGCCAGCAGCCCCTCTTCCGCCCCTGAGGGCTACACCTTC. Translating it yields CASSPSSAPEGYTF.

This clonotype was observed a handful of times. CDR3 protein: CSATPGTSGTDTQYF. As DNA, the CDR3 is TGCAGTGCTACCCCCGGGACTAGCGGCACAGATACGCAGTATTTT. V usage is TRBV20-1 and J usage is TRBJ2-3; TRBD2 aligns across 10 bases. V lost 4 bases, J lost 1 base, and 5 bases stayed unmatched. The CDR3 covers 15 residues. CDR1 is DFQATT, CDR2 SNEGSKA, per germline (reference sequence).

The chain carries TRBV10-3 and TRBJ2-1; the match to TRBD2 covers 12 bases. The CDR3 totals 15 residues. After removal of 6 bases from V and 4 bases from J, the junction contained 4 bases not matched to a gene. The germline CDR1 and CDR2 sequences are ENHRY and SYGVKD. The CDR3, as DNA: TGTGCCATCAGACCGACTAGCGGGGGATACAATGAGCAGTTCTTC. This gives the protein CAIRPTSGGYNEQFF.

A few counts support this clonotype. The chain combines TRBV18 with TRBJ2-1; possible D gene TRBD2, 7 bases. The CDR3 has 16 amino acids. Germline V CDR1 and CDR2: KGHSH, LQKENI. Trimming shortened V by 6 bases and J by 5 bases, and 20 bases separated the two germline ends. The CDR3 DNA reads TGTGCCAGCTCCCCCTTAGGGGGGGGCTTCCACAATGAGCAGTTCTTC. Translation: CASSPLGGGFHNEQFF.